In its sample, the clone carrying this T cell receptor (beta chain) is large (0.1 to 1%). What it binds is not known. This sample is part of a study of T cell repertoires in aging, cancer and after chemotherapy. Study as a whole: Pre- and post-chemotherapy samples were paired from glioblastoma patients treated with temozolomide-based therapy. Points from the study as a whole: Age-matched healthy donors had significantly more diverse, less clonal blood TCR repertoires than untreated cancer patients. Loss of evenness, beyond lost richness, contributed to age-related TCR diversity decline in cancer patients.

The template was genomic DNA from peripheral blood, not RNA. A mixed TRB-A/B primer pool amplified rearranged TRB by multiplex touch-down PCR. TCRdb redid the calling of the multiplex PCR reads with MiXCR, one entry per CDR3 protein. In the table there are 950 to 1,100 distinct CDR3 sequences, about 20% of which are singletons. Sequences were obtained from blood. This clonotype originated in a human donor with a solid tumor.

The CDR3 sequence: CASSLTEVGYGYTF. The DNA of the CDR3 is TGTGCCAGCAGTTTAACTGAGGTTGGCTATGGCTACACCTTC. The chain couples TRBV12-3 or TRBV12-4 to TRBJ1-2; D gene unclear. V lost 2 bases, J lost 4 bases, and 11 bases lay in between. The length of the CDR3 is 14 residues.